This is a list of T cell receptor beta chains from one sample in a study of metastatic and nonmetastatic thyroid tumors. TCRdb re-called clones from the PCR reads using MiXCR. The sample gives fewer than 20,000 clones, under 30% of which show up once; approximately 26% is in the top ten. The sample taken for sequencing was tumor tissue. These receptors were taken from a male donor with papillary thyroid cancer or a benign thyroid nodule (not recorded which). Some clones in this sample may be carry-over from other donors' samples. Both conserved end residues are part of each CDR3. The D gene is left open where the match is weak. Some rows mark clone size as missing; the rest say once, few, many or name a class of expanded clone.

J gene | V gene | CDR3 length | clone size | D gene | CDR3 DNA | CDR3 protein
TRBJ2-7 | TRBV6-2/TRBV6-3 | 19 | NA | TRBD2 | TGTGCCAGCAGTTACTCAAACACTCCCGGGACTAGCGGGAGTTACGAGCAGTACTTC | CASSYSNTPGTSGSYEQYF
TRBJ2-5 | TRBV18 | 15 | many | NA | TGTGCCAGCTCACCACGTGGGAGGCCTGGGGAGACCCAGTACTTC | CASSPRGRPGETQYF
TRBJ1-1 | TRBV20-1 | 15 | many | NA | TGCAGTGCTAGTCAAGTGGGGCAGGGGAACACTGAAGCTTTCTTT | CSASQVGQGNTEAFF
TRBJ1-4 | TRBV4-1 | 15 | many | TRBD1 | TGCGCCAGCAGCCAAGATCTGTCAGGGGGTGAAAAACTGTTTTTT | CASSQDLSGGEKLFF
TRBJ2-1 | TRBV10-3 | 13 | few | NA | TGTGCCATCAGTGATTTGGGGGACAATGAGCAGTTCTTC | CAISDLGDNEQFF
TRBJ1-2 | TRBV19 | 14 | few | NA | TGTGCCAGTAGTAGCGACAGCGCCTACTATGGCTACACCTTC | CASSSDSAYYGYTF
TRBJ2-7 | TRBV7-3 | 13 | large | TRBD1 | TGTGCCAGCAGCCCGGACAGGGACGACGAGCAGTACTTC | CASSPDRDDEQYF
TRBJ2-7 | TRBV6-1 | 12 | few | NA | TGTGCCAGCATGGAGGGAGATATTGAGCAGTACTTC | CASMEGDIEQYF
TRBJ1-5 | TRBV19 | 13 | few | NA | TGTGCCAGTAGTATCCAGGTAGATCAGCCCCAGCATTTT | CASSIQVDQPQHF
TRBJ2-2 | TRBV2 | 13 | NA | NA | TGCGCCAGCGCCAGCGCGAACACCGGGGAGCTGTTTTTT | CASASANTGELFF
TRBJ1-5 | TRBV11-1 | 16 | many | TRBD1 | TGTGCCAGCGGCTTAAGCTACGGGACAGACAATCAGCCCCAGCATTTT | CASGLSYGTDNQPQHF
TRBJ2-7 | TRBV20-1 | 14 | once | TRBD2 | TGCAGTGCGCGTCGGCCTAGCGGTTCCTACGAGCAGTACTTC | CSARRPSGSYEQYF
TRBJ1-4 | TRBV6-1 | 11 | NA | NA | TGTGCCAGCACCGTCAACGAAAAACTGTTTTTT | CASTVNEKLFF
TRBJ2-1 | TRBV9 | 16 | NA | NA | TGTGCCAGCAGCGTAGAGGGTGGGCTCCAGGCCAATGAGCAGTTCTTC | CASSVEGGLQANEQFF
TRBJ1-6 | TRBV6-1 | 15 | few | NA | TGTGCCAGCAGTCAGCGGACTGCTTATAATTCACCGCTCCACTTT | CASSQRTAYNSPLHF
TRBJ2-2 | TRBV2 | 15 | NA | TRBD2 | TGTGCCAGCAGGAGACTAGCGGGAGACACCGGGGAGCTGTTTTTT | CASRRLAGDTGELFF
TRBJ2-7 | TRBV18 | 15 | few | NA | TGTGCCAGCTCACCCCCCGGGGCGGGGTCCTACGAGCAGTACTTC | CASSPPGAGSYEQYF
TRBJ2-7 | TRBV7-2 | 16 | medium-sized | TRBD1 | TGTGCCAGCAGCTTATTTTTGGGACAGGTTACCTACGAGCAGTACTTC | CASSLFLGQVTYEQYF
TRBJ1-6 | TRBV5-1 | 13 | medium-sized | NA | TGCGCCAGCAGCGAGGGAATCGACTCACCCCTCCACTTT | CASSEGIDSPLHF
TRBJ1-5 | TRBV7-2 | 15 | many | NA | TGTGCCAGCAGCGAACAGGGAGGCCTCAATCAGCCCCAGCATTTT | CASSEQGGLNQPQHF
TRBJ2-7 | TRBV27 | 15 | medium-sized | NA | TGTGCCAGCAGTGAAGACACCCCCCCTGGGAGCGAGCAGTACTTC | CASSEDTPPGSEQYF
TRBJ1-1 | TRBV6-1 | 18 | medium-sized | TRBD1 | TGTGCCAGCAGTGAAGGGACAGGAATTGGTTTGGCGAACACTGAAGCTTTCTTT | CASSEGTGIGLANTEAFF
TRBJ2-7 | TRBV5-1 | 13 | medium-sized | NA | TGCGCCAGCAGAACTACAGGGCTCAACGAGCAGTACTTC | CASRTTGLNEQYF
TRBJ2-2 | TRBV9 | 15 | few | NA | TGTGCCAGCAGCGTAGAGCTCCTGAACACCGGGGAGCTGTTTTTT | CASSVELLNTGELFF
TRBJ1-3 | TRBV6-1 | 16 | many | NA | TGTGCCAGCAAGACCCACGACAGCTTCTCTGGAAACACCATATATTTT | CASKTHDSFSGNTIYF
TRBJ1-2 | TRBV2 | 17 | NA | NA | TGTGCCAGCAGTGACACCCCCATTGGATCGGCGTCCTATGGCTACACCTTC | CASSDTPIGSASYGYTF
TRBJ2-7 | TRBV6-2/TRBV6-3 | 15 | NA | NA | TGTGCCAGCAGTTACTCGACAGATACGGGGCACGAGCAGTACTTC | CASSYSTDTGHEQYF
TRBJ1-1 | TRBV20-1 | 14 | NA | TRBD1 | TGCATTGCTAGCAGGGACAGCCTCACGGGGAAAGCTTTCTTT | CIASRDSLTGKAFF
TRBJ2-3 | TRBV7-2 | 17 | NA | TRBD2 | TGTGCCAGCAGCTTAAGGCTAGCGGGACCTAGCACAGATACGCAGTATTTT | CASSLRLAGPSTDTQYF
TRBJ2-7 | TRBV11-2 | 14 | few | NA | TGTGCCAGCAGTCACTATAAAGGTTCCTACGAGCAGTACTTC | CASSHYKGSYEQYF
TRBJ1-2 | TRBV12-3/TRBV12-4 | 13 | NA | NA | TGTTCCAGCAGTTTAAGGGGTGCGGATGGCTACACCTTC | CSSSLRGADGYTF
TRBJ2-1 | TRBV4-2 | 16 | many | TRBD2 | TGTGCCAGCAGCCCTTCCGGGACTAGCGGGTACAATGAGCAGTTCTTC | CASSPSGTSGYNEQFF
TRBJ1-5 | TRBV20-1 | 12 | NA | NA | TGCAGTGCCGGGATTGAGCGGCAGCCCCAGCATTTT | CSAGIERQPQHF
TRBJ2-1 | TRBV7-3 | 17 | few | TRBD2 | TGTGCCAGCAGCTTAATGCAAGGGACTAGCGAGAACAATGAGCAGTTCTTC | CASSLMQGTSENNEQFF
TRBJ2-1 | TRBV6-1 | 17 | NA | TRBD1 | TGTGCCAGCAGCGTAGCGCGTGCGCAGGGGGCCAGCTATGAGCAGTTCTTC | CASSVARAQGASYEQFF
TRBJ2-3 | TRBV5-1 | 15 | NA | TRBD2 | TGCGCCAGCAGCTCCACTAGCGGGACGACAGATACGCAGTATTTT | CASSSTSGTTDTQYF
TRBJ2-7 | TRBV2 | 15 | few | TRBD1 | TGTGCCAGCAGCGAAGGATGGGACAGCTCCTACGAGCAGTACTTC | CASSEGWDSSYEQYF
TRBJ2-5 | TRBV29-1 | 12 | many | TRBD1 | TGCAGCGTTGCTGAGACAGGGGCGACCCAGTACTTC | CSVAETGATQYF
TRBJ2-7 | TRBV20-1 | 14 | NA | TRBD2 | TGCAGTGGACTACTAGCGGGATTGACCTACGAGCAGTACTTC | CSGLLAGLTYEQYF
TRBJ1-1 | TRBV6-2/TRBV6-3 | 17 | NA | NA | TGTGCCAGCAGTTACTTGTTGGACCCCACTCGGAACACTGAAGCTTTCTTT | CASSYLLDPTRNTEAFF
TRBJ2-3 | TRBV7-3 | 14 | few | NA | TGTGCCAGCAGCTTAGGATCCCGGTCAGATACGCAGTATTTT | CASSLGSRSDTQYF
TRBJ1-2 | TRBV5-1 | 11 | few | NA | TGCGCCAGCAGCTTGGAGGGGGACTACACCTTC | CASSLEGDYTF
TRBJ2-6 | TRBV5-1 | 16 | NA | TRBD1 | TGCGCCAGCAGCTGGGACAGAGTCTCTGGGGCCAACGTCCTGACTTTC | CASSWDRVSGANVLTF
TRBJ2-3 | TRBV10-2 | 17 | few | TRBD2 | TGCGCCAGCAGTTATGGACTAGCGGGAGAGGGGGCAGATACGCAGTATTTT | CASSYGLAGEGADTQYF
TRBJ2-7 | TRBV28 | 17 | NA | NA | TGTGCCAGCAGTACGGGATACGGACAAGTTCTATCCTACGAGCAGTACTTC | CASSTGYGQVLSYEQYF
TRBJ2-7 | TRBV7-6 | 16 | many | NA | TGTGCCAGCAGCTTAGCCCGGACGCAGAGCTCCTACGAGCAGTACTTC | CASSLARTQSSYEQYF
TRBJ2-2 | TRBV11-1 | 16 | NA | TRBD1 | TGTGCCAGCAGCGGGACCGGGACAGAAAACACCGGGGAGCTGTTTTTT | CASSGTGTENTGELFF
TRBJ1-5 | TRBV4-1 | 15 | few | NA | TGCGCCAGCAGCCCGGATGGGGGGGTCAATCAGCCCCAGCATTTT | CASSPDGGVNQPQHF
TRBJ1-2 | TRBV30 | 14 | medium-sized | NA | TGTGCCTGGACCCCCCTGAAGGGAGGAACGGGCTACACCTTC | CAWTPLKGGTGYTF
TRBJ1-5 | TRBV20-1 | 12 | NA | NA | TGCAGTGCAACGCCTCCTGATCAGCCCCAGCATTTT | CSATPPDQPQHF
TRBJ2-1 | TRBV20-1 | 15 | once | NA | TGCAGTGCTATAGTGGTCGGAGCGGTGAACAATGAGCAGTTCTTC | CSAIVVGAVNNEQFF
TRBJ2-3 | TRBV7-2 | 14 | NA | NA | TGTGCCAGCAGCTTAACGGTCTCCACAGATACGCAGTATTTT | CASSLTVSTDTQYF
TRBJ2-7 | TRBV5-6 | 11 | many | NA | TGTGCCAGCAGCTTGGAGGCGGAGCAGTACTTC | CASSLEAEQYF
TRBJ1-4 | TRBV20-1 | 14 | once | NA | TGCAGTGCTAGAGGGCTCTCAACTAATGAAAAACTGTTTTTT | CSARGLSTNEKLFF
TRBJ2-1 | TRBV7-2 | 14 | NA | NA | TGTGCCAGCAGCCCACCTAGGACTATCGATGAGCAGTTCTTC | CASSPPRTIDEQFF
TRBJ1-1 | TRBV20-1 | 12 | medium-sized | NA | TGCAGTGCTAGTAGGGGCCGTCCTGAAGCTTTCTTT | CSASRGRPEAFF